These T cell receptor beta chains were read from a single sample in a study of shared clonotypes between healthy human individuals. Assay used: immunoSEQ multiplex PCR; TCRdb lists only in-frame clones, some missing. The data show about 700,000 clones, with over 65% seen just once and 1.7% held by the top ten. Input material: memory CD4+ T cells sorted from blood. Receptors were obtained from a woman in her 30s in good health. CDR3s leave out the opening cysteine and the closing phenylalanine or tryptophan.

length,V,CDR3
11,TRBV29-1,SVEKGSDYGYT
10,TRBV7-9,ASSPLGETQY
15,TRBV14,ASSRKNSWERHYEQF
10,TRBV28,ASSSGQYEQY
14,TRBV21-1,ASSKWGRQGWYEQY
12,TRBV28,ASSLAGVTGELF
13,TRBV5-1,ASSLTSGLDNEQF
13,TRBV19,ASSISGNPYNEQF
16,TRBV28,ASGILLPGQRINQPQH
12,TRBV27,ASSLRGGSYEQY
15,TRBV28,ASGNRVKLGGNQPQH
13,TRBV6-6,ASSPAGHSNQPQH
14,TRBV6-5,ASSSPGSGRLGEAF
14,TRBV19,ASSKAAGSTTDTQY
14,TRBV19,ASSSDRVASTDTQY
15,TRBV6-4,AVPQVPLTSGRAKQY
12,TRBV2,ASMGNRLNTEAF
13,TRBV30,AWSVWGQGVSGAF
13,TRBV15,ATPDRAYSNQPQH
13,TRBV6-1,ASSVSGYSNQPQH
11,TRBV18,ASSQGQMNGYT
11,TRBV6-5,ASSLQQNTEAF
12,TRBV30,AWSVVRIKNIQY
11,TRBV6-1,ASSGGNNYEQY
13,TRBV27,ASSLNLGPQETQY
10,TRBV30,AWGNAGNTIY
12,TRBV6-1,ASITPGQGSGYT
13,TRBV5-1,ASSPGDRDYNEQF
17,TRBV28,ASSLHGTSGSEVGDTQY
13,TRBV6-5,ASSNRTGGNTEAF
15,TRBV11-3,ASSLSFVGLGTDTQY
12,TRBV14,ASSRGQGLGGYT
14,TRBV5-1,ASSLGFGAASYEQY
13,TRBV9,ASSGGTGWTDTQY
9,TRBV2,ASTPGEKLF
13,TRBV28,ASSGSKGSYNEQF
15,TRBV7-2,ASSTSWTSGRVDTQY
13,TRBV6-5,ASSPTGLFSYEQY
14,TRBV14,ASSQGFGLVNYGYT
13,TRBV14,ASTRYGFSGNTIY
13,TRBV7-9,ASSLVTSLNTEAF